This T cell receptor (beta chain) is drawn from a study of identical twins. Study results and caveats: With beta out-of-frame sequences, excess sharing by twins was weaker. Out-of-frame alpha sequences shared by twins were enriched for low generation probability. Models predicted less out-of-frame TCR alpha sharing in monozygotic twins than was found.

There are many counts of this clonotype. Its antigen is undetermined. Germline lookup yields CDR1 MDHEN and CDR2 SYDVKM. This CDR3 has 14 amino acids. V was cut by 6 bases and J by 4 bases, with 15 bases left in between. Every donor was a healthy Caucasian. TCRdb fed the 5' RACE reads into MiXCR, producing one record per CDR3 protein. Altogether 700,000 or so distinct CDR3 sequences are present, 8.6% being singletons, with the ten largest covering roughly 0.97%. The data were also submitted as part of a second study, on yellow fever vaccine responses in identical twins.

The clonotype comes from a woman between 18 and 29 years old in good health. The sequenced sample consisted of PBMCs. The chain couples TRBV28 to TRBJ1-2; D gene uncertain. The CDR3, as DNA: TGTGCCAGCAGCTACAATTATGTGGGCTATGGCTACACCTTC. This translates into CASSYNYVGYGYTF.